Below are 20 T cell receptor beta chains sequenced from a single sample in a study of CD8+CD57+ T cells in acquired aplastic anemia. The TCR beta profiling, which covered VDJ combination and CDR3 sequence, was carried out using genomic DNA as the template. TCRdb reprocessed the reads via MiXCR and lists one record per CDR3 protein. Among tens of thousands of distinct CDR3 sequences listed, roughly two thirds were seen once. It was patients with CD8+CD57+ cell expansion by flow cytometry who were chosen for sequencing. Sequencing was performed on sorted CD4+, CD8+, or CD8+CD57+ T cells (not recorded which) from PBMCs. These receptors were collected from a human donor with aplastic anemia.

The gene calls are TRBV10-3 and TRBJ1-2; possibly TRBD1 for D (6 bases). Trimming removed 10 bases from V and 2 bases from J, with 11 bases in between. Per the germline V gene, CDR1 is ENHRY and CDR2 is SYGVKD. The CDR3 length is 12 residues. CDR3 region: CATAGTNYGYTF. The CDR3 region has the DNA TGTGCCACGGCCGGGACAAACTATGGCTACACCTTC.

This clonotype was seen once. The V gene is TRBV7-9, the J gene TRBJ1-1, with no clear D. V lost 9 bases and J lost 1, with 12 bases in between. Germline loops: CDR1 SEHNR, CDR2 FQNEAQ (reference sequence). The CDR3 contains 13 residues. The CDR3 protein is CASMAYANTEAFF. In DNA, the CDR3 is TGTGCCAGTATGGCCTACGCGAACACTGAAGCTTTCTTT.

The genes are TRBV9 and TRBJ2-7; unclear D gene. This CDR3 comprises 12 residues. With 0 bases removed from V and 12 bases from J, the gap between germline ends came to 13 bases. Germline V CDR1 and CDR2: SGDLS, YYNGEE. The CDR3 DNA reads TGTGCCAGCAGCGTAGGGGTACAGCCCCTGTACTTC. Protein: CASSVGVQPLYF.

The chain joins TRBV29-1 to TRBJ2-2; D perhaps matches TRBD2 (5 bases). CDR3 size: 12 residues. V dropped 4 bases and J dropped 5 bases, with 8 bases sitting between them. Germline V gives CDR1 SQVTM, CDR2 ANQGSEA. The CDR3 DNA is TGCAGCGTTGTCGGGGAAACCGGGGAGCTGTTTTTT. This translates into CSVVGETGELFF.

The V gene is TRBV7-9, the J gene TRBJ2-1; a weak D match, TRBD2 (5 bases). CDR1 and CDR2 (germline): SEHNR, FQNEAQ (reference sequence). CDR3 length equals 16 residues. V was trimmed by 5 bases and J by 0 bases, leaving 14 bases between them. CDR3 in DNA: TGTGCCAGCAGCCCGTCCCCCACTAGCTCCTACAATGAGCAGTTCTTC. Protein sequence: CASSPSPTSSYNEQFF.

Points on this clonotype: A junction end diverges from the germline sequence, so it may reflect a read error. The rearrangement links TRBV7-9 to TRBJ2-2; 7 positions match TRBD1. CDR1 and CDR2 from the germline V gene are SEHNR and FQNEAQ (reference sequence). There are 14 residues in the CDR3. The CDR3 spells CASSMDRTAGEPFF. As DNA, the CDR3 is TGTGCCAGCAGCATGGACAGGACGGCCGGGGAGCCGTTTTTT.

J is TRBJ1-5 and V is TRBV5-1; no definite D call. The germline V and J ends were trimmed by 0 bases and 1 base, with 5 bases remaining between them. CDR1 SGHRS and CDR2 YFSETQ come from the germline V gene. This CDR3 has 14 residues. The CDR3 region has the DNA TGCGCCAGCAGCTTGGGAGGGAGCAATCAGCCCCAGCATTTT. It codes for CASSLGGSNQPQHF.

This clonotype was recorded a few times. The chain carries TRBV15 and TRBJ1-2; D is perhaps TRBD1 (6 bases). With 6 bases removed from V and 3 bases from J, the gap between germline ends came to 11 bases. Germline assignment: CDR1 LNHNV and CDR2 YYDKDF (reference sequence). The CDR3 extends over 13 amino acids. The CDR3 spells CATSNRVDYGYTF. CDR3 in DNA: TGTGCCACCAGTAACAGGGTGGACTATGGCTACACCTTC.

The chain uses TRBV5-1 and TRBJ2-3; D gene ambiguous. Trimming pared 0 bases from V and 1 base from J, leaving 6 bases between. The CDR3 sequence is 14 residues long. The germline V gene has CDR1 SGHRS and CDR2 YFSETQ. CDR3 sequence (DNA): TGCGCCAGCAGCTTGGCTGACCGCACAGATACGCAGTATTTT. Its protein is CASSLADRTDTQYF.

The CDR3 sequence: CSAAGTGVYEQYF. In DNA form, the CDR3 reads TGCAGCGCTGCCGGGACAGGGGTCTACGAGCAGTACTTC. The chain is built from TRBV29-1 and TRBJ2-7; the match to TRBD1 covers 10 bases. Germline V gene data show CDR1 as SQVTM and CDR2 as ANQGSEA. J was trimmed by 3 bases and V by 7 bases; bases with no gene match: 6. The length of the CDR3 is 13 residues.

V usage is TRBV29-1 and J usage is TRBJ2-1, with 13 bases matching TRBD2. In germline, CDR1 is SQVTM, CDR2 ANQGSEA. The CDR3 totals 15 residues. With 6 bases clipped from V and 8 bases from J, the junction kept 10 bases outside the gene matches. CDR3 nucleotide sequence: TGCAGCGTCGATCCTACTAGCGGGAGGGCCGATGAGCAGTTCTTC. Its translation: CSVDPTSGRADEQFF.

V and J are TRBV10-3 and TRBJ2-3; 8 bases are shared with TRBD1. With 4 bases clipped from V and 4 bases from J, the junction kept 4 bases outside the gene matches. This CDR3 region has 14 residues. CDR1 ENHRY and CDR2 SYGVKD come from the germline V gene. This chain's CDR3 is CAISGTGTADTQYF. The CDR3 coding sequence is TGTGCCATCAGTGGGACAGGGACGGCAGATACGCAGTATTTT.

On this clonotype itself: The junction shows a germline mismatch at one end, possibly a read error. The chain joins TRBV25-1 to TRBJ2-7, with D possibly matching TRBD2 (7 bases). The germline gives CDR1 MGHDK, CDR2 SYGVNS. The length of the CDR3 is 15 residues. The CDR3, as DNA: TGCGCCAGCAGCTTGGTCGGGGGGCCTCCCTACGAGCAGTACTTC. Residues: CASSLVGGPPYEQYF.

This chain joins TRBV7-9 and TRBJ2-1, with D perhaps TRBD2 (5 bases). Deletions cut 7 bases from V and 6 bases from J, with 16 bases between. The CDR3 extends over 14 amino acids. Germline V gene sequence: CDR1 SEHNR, CDR2 FQNEAQ (reference sequence). This CDR3 is CASKDGGAGNEQFF. DNA for the CDR3: TGTGCCAGCAAAGACGGAGGCGCAGGCAATGAGCAGTTCTTC.

The chain joins TRBV7-9 to TRBJ2-5; maybe TRBD1 (5 bases). CDR1 and CDR2 (germline): SEHNR, FQNEAQ (reference sequence). CDR3 length equals 13 residues. V shed 4 bases and J shed 3 bases, with 9 bases lying between them. The CDR3 loop is CASSSRTKETQYF. The CDR3 bases are TGTGCCAGCAGCTCGCGGACAAAAGAGACCCAGTACTTC.

In its sample, this clonotype was seen many times. V gene TRBV9 combines with J gene TRBJ2-1; a possible D gene is TRBD2 (6 bases). Germline CDR1 SGDLS, CDR2 YYNGEE. The CDR3 sequence is 16 residues long. V lost 4 bases to trimming and J lost 2 bases, with 16 bases between them. CDR3 DNA sequence: TGTGCCAGCAGCACCCAGCGCGGGAAACCCTACAATGAGCAGTTCTTC. As protein: CASSTQRGKPYNEQFF. Supplemented by reference TRBV9 and TRBJ2-1, the full variable domain reads DSGVTQTPKHLITATGQRVTLRCSPRSGDLSVYWYQQSLDQGLQFLIQYYNGEERAKGNILERFSAQQFPDLHSELNLSSLELGDSALYFCASSTQRGKPYNEQFFGPGTRLTVL.

V and J are TRBV7-8 and TRBJ2-7; 9 bases agree with TRBD1. The CDR3 sequence is 15 residues long. CDR1 is SGHVS, CDR2 FQNEAQ, per germline. V dropped 5 bases and J dropped 2; count of bases not matched to a gene: 7. DNA for the CDR3: TGTGCCAGCAGCCAGGGACAGGGAACCACCTACGAGCAGTACTTC. This gives the protein CASSQGQGTTYEQYF.

This clonotype was recorded many times. This sequence joins TRBV9 and TRBJ2-7; D might be TRBD2 (5 bases). The CDR3 has 13 amino acids. In germline, CDR1 is SGDLS, CDR2 YYNGEE. Deletions cut 4 bases from V and 12 bases from J, with 20 bases between. The CDR3 region is CASSSEASDSPYF. The CDR3 nucleotides read TGTGCCAGCAGCTCCGAGGCGTCGGACTCGCCGTACTTC.

J is TRBJ2-5 and V is TRBV10-3; D unclear. The CDR3 covers 12 residues. In germline, CDR1 is ENHRY, CDR2 SYGVKD. Trimming took off 4 bases at V and 2 bases at J, with 5 bases between the two ends. DNA for the CDR3: TGTGCCATCAGTGGCACGCAAGAGACCCAGTACTTC. Its translation: CAISGTQETQYF.

This rearrangement joins TRBV7-8 to TRBJ2-5; 12 bases line up with TRBD2. This CDR3 spans 16 amino acids. Per germline, CDR1 SGHVS and CDR2 FQNEAQ. Trimming removed 4 bases from V and 1 base from J; junction bases left unmatched: 4. CDR3 loop: CASSSGLAGIQETQYF. The CDR3 bases are TGTGCCAGCAGCTCCGGACTAGCGGGGATCCAAGAGACCCAGTACTTC.